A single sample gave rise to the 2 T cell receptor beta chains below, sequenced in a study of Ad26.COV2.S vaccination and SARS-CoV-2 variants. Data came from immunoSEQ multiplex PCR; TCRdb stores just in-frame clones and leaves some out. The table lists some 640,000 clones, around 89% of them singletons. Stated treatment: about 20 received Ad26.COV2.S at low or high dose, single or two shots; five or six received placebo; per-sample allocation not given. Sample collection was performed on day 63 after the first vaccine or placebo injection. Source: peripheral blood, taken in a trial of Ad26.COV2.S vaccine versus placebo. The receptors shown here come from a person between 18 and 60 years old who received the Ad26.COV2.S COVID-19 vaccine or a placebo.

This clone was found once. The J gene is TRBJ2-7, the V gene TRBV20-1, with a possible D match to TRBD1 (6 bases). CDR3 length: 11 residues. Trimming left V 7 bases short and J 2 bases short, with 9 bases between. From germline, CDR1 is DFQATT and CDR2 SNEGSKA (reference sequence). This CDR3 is CSVSGAYEQYF. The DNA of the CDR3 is TGCAGTGTTTCAGGGGCCTACGAGCAGTACTTC.

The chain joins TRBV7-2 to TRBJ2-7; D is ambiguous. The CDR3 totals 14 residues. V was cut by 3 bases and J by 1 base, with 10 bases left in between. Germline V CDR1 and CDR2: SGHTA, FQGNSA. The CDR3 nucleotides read TGTGCCAGCAGCTTCTTAGGCCAGTCCTACGAGCAGTACTTC. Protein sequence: CASSFLGQSYEQYF.